One and the same sample provided the 2 T cell receptor beta chains below, sequenced in a study of shared clonotypes between healthy human individuals. Using immunoSEQ multiplex PCR, the repertoire was profiled, and TCRdb retains in-frame clones only, with some absent. The sample yields hundreds of thousands of clones, roughly 70% seen once. The specimen was memory CD4+ T cells sorted from blood. Subset noted: CD45RA-negative fraction. Receptors were obtained from a woman in her twenties or thirties in good health.

V and J are TRBV28 and TRBJ2-3; 9 nucleotides match TRBD2. V shed 5 bases and J 6 bases; nucleotides not matched to a gene: 12. CDR3 size: 16 residues. CDR1 is MDHEN, CDR2 SYDVKM, per germline. CDR3 sequence reads: CASSPLLAGKGDTQYF. The CDR3 nucleotides are TGTGCCAGCAGTCCCTTGCTAGCGGGAAAAGGGGATACGCAGTATTTT. Using reference TRBV28 and TRBJ2-3 for the parts outside the CDR3, the full variable domain is DVKVTQSSRYLVKRTGEKVFLECVQDMDHENMFWYRQDPGLGLRLIYFSYDVKMKEKGDIPEGYSVSREKKERFSLILESASTNQTSMYLCASSPLLAGKGDTQYFGPGTRLTVL.

The chain joins TRBV5-4 to TRBJ2-1, with a tentative D call TRBD1 (6 bases). Germline assignment: CDR1 SGHNT and CDR2 YYREEE (reference sequence). The V end lost 3 bases, the J end lost 4 bases, and 14 bases lay between the germline ends. The CDR3 is 15 amino acids. The CDR3 sequence is CASSSGGDIYNEQFF. The DNA for the CDR3 is TGTGCCAGCAGCTCGGGTGGGGACATATACAATGAGCAGTTCTTC.